Below are 24 T cell receptor beta chains sequenced from a single sample in a study of cytomegalovirus exposure and HLA in healthy donors. Use of 60 Vbeta and 13 Jbeta primers characterized the PCR. The method was immunoSEQ multiplex PCR; TCRdb's version includes in-frame clones alone and lacks a portion of them. The sample shows 110,000 or so clones, 67% of them seen only once. The specimen sequenced was PBMCs. The source is a man aged 18-30 years in good health and CMV-seropositive.

This chain joins TRBV27 and TRBJ1-1, with D unclear. Deletions cut 2 bases from V and 3 bases from J, with 7 bases between. CDR1 is MNHEY and CDR2 is SMNVEV in the germline V gene (reference sequence). This CDR3 has 13 residues. In DNA, the CDR3 is TGTGCCAGCAGTTTACTCGGGGACACTGAAGCTTTCTTT. Encoded protein: CASSLLGDTEAFF.

This sequence joins TRBV28 and TRBJ1-2; no firm D call. The CDR3 has 15 residues. The V gene's germline CDR1 is MDHEN and CDR2 SYDVKM. Trimming cost V 6 bases and J 0 bases, with 14 bases left between them. CDR3 DNA sequence: TGTGCCAGCAGCCGAACCCTAGAAGCTAACTATGGCTACACCTTC. Translating it yields CASSRTLEANYGYTF.

This chain links TRBV2 with TRBJ1-5; 9 bases are shared with TRBD1. The CDR3 has 14 amino acids. V trimming: 6 bases; J trimming: 7 bases; junction bases outside the gene matches: 7. Germline values: CDR1 SNHLY, CDR2 FYNNEI. The CDR3 DNA is TGTGCCAGCAGCCAAGGGACAGGGAGGCAGCCCCAGCATTTT. Encoded protein: CASSQGTGRQPQHF. The whole variable domain, remainder taken from reference TRBV2 and TRBJ1-5, is EPEVTQTPSHQVTQMGQEVILRCVPISNHLYFYWYRQILGQKVEFLVSFYNNEISEKSEIFDDQFSVERPDGSNFTLKIRSTKLEDSAMYFCASSQGTGRQPQHFGDGTRLSIL.

This chain connects TRBV5-1 to TRBJ2-3; 15 bases agree with TRBD2. Per germline, CDR1 SGHRS and CDR2 YFSETQ. The CDR3 is 18 amino acids. V lost 4 bases to trimming and J lost 2 bases; unmatched junction nucleotides: 8. CDR3 bases: TGCGCCAGCAGCGCAAGGACTAGCGGGGGGGCACCCACAGATACGCAGTATTTT. Encoded protein: CASSARTSGGAPTDTQYF.

The chain carries TRBV27 and TRBJ2-7; D call uncertain. Per germline, CDR1 MNHEY and CDR2 SMNVEV (reference sequence). V gave up 6 bases and J gave up 6 bases, with 12 bases separating them. The CDR3 loop spans 12 amino acids. The CDR3 DNA follows: TGTGCCAGCAGACCATCTCCCGGCGAGCAGTACTTC. Protein: CASRPSPGEQYF.

The chain has TRBV11-2 and TRBJ2-3; maybe TRBD2 (7 bases). V was pared by 4 bases and J by 7 bases, with 24 bases between. This CDR3 region has 17 residues. Germline values: CDR1 SGHAT, CDR2 FQNNGV. DNA of the CDR3: TGTGCCAGCAGCTCGCGTTACGGTAGGGGGGGAGGTAATACGCAGTATTTT. It translates to CASSSRYGRGGGNTQYF.

The chain employs TRBV6-5 and TRBJ1-6; 7 bases match TRBD1. Trimming cost V 4 bases and J 7 bases; bases outside gene matches: 7. Germline V gene lookup returns CDR1 MNHEY and CDR2 SVGAGI. The CDR3 runs to 15 residues. The CDR3 DNA is TGTGCCAGCAGTTTAAGGACAGGCCACAATTCACCCCTCCACTTT. Encoded protein: CASSLRTGHNSPLHF.

The rearrangement joins TRBV5-6 to TRBJ1-2; D may be TRBD1 (5 bases). There are 14 residues in the CDR3. Germline V gene data show CDR1 as SGHDT and CDR2 as YYEEEE. Trimming removed 5 bases at V and 5 bases at J, with 16 bases between. CDR3: CASRGRLGLYGYTF. The DNA of the CDR3 is TGTGCCAGCAGGGGGCGATTGGGGCTTTATGGCTACACCTTC.

J is TRBJ2-5 and V is TRBV7-9, with D uncertain. Deletions cut 1 base from V and 4 bases from J, with 10 bases between. CDR3 length: 14 residues. Germline lookup yields CDR1 SEHNR and CDR2 FQNEAQ (reference sequence). DNA for the CDR3: TGTGCCAGCAGCTTAGATCGGTATTCAGAGACCCAGTACTTC. Translated: CASSLDRYSETQYF.

CDR3 bases: TGTGCCAGCAGTCGGCGGGCAGGGGGCACGGAGACCCAGTACTTC. Amino acids: CASSRRAGGTETQYF. The V gene is TRBV5-6, the J gene TRBJ2-5, with 8 nucleotides matching TRBD1. J lost 5 bases, V lost 5 bases, and 11 bases had no gene match. The CDR3 covers 15 residues. In germline, CDR1 is SGHDT, CDR2 YYEEEE.

The chain couples TRBV4-1 to TRBJ2-1; TRBD1 agrees at 7 bases. V lost 4 bases, J lost 8 bases, and 8 bases stayed unmatched. Germline-derived CDR1 and CDR2 are MGHRA and YSYEKL. The CDR3 consists of 14 residues. The CDR3 nucleotides read TGCGCCAGCAGCCTACGACAGGGATGGGATGAGCAGTTCTTC. Encoded protein: CASSLRQGWDEQFF.

The chain employs TRBV29-1 and TRBJ1-5, with D unresolved. CDR1 is SQVTM, CDR2 ANQGSEA, per germline. Trimming removed 3 bases at V and 0 bases at J, with 21 bases between. The CDR3 consists of 18 residues. CDR3 DNA: TGCAGCGTTGAGTCTGTTGACGGGTTACCATATAGCAATCAGCCCCAGCATTTT. It translates to CSVESVDGLPYSNQPQHF.

The chain carries TRBV11-3 and TRBJ2-5; 12 nucleotides line up with TRBD2. CDR3 length equals 16 residues. The V and J ends lost 5 bases and 2 bases, in that order; junction bases with no gene match: 6. Germline CDR1 and CDR2: SGHNT and YENEEA. CDR3 DNA: TGTGCCAGCAGCCTAGGACTAGCGGGGAAACAAGAGACCCAGTACTTC. It specifies CASSLGLAGKQETQYF.

The chain couples TRBV11-2 to TRBJ1-1, with D unresolved. V lost 5 bases to trimming and J lost 4 bases, with 11 bases between them. Germline V CDR1 and CDR2: SGHAT, FQNNGV. The CDR3 extends over 13 amino acids. The CDR3, as DNA: TGTGCCAGCAGCCCTTATCCCGTCACTGAAGCTTTCTTT. Translated: CASSPYPVTEAFF.

V is TRBV6-5 and J is TRBJ1-6, with 8 bases lining up with TRBD1. CDR1 and CDR2 (germline): MNHEY, SVGAGI. The CDR3 loop spans 15 amino acids. The V and J ends lost 2 bases and 9 bases, in that order; junction bases with no gene match: 6. The DNA of the CDR3 is TGTGCCAGCAGTTACCAGGGGGCGGGGGTTTCACCCCTCCACTTT. Translated: CASSYQGAGVSPLHF.

The sample holds a few counts of this clone. V usage is TRBV29-1 and J usage is TRBJ1-4; tentatively, D is TRBD1 (5 bases). The CDR3 consists of 13 residues. Germline V gene lookup returns CDR1 SQVTM and CDR2 ANQGSEA. V was clipped by 2 bases and J by 13 bases, with 17 bases between them. CDR3 residues: CSVETFGTFGLFF. The CDR3 region has the DNA TGCAGCGTTGAAACCTTCGGGACTTTTGGACTGTTTTTT.

This rearrangement joins TRBV6-1 to TRBJ1-4, with 9 bases fitting TRBD1. In germline, CDR1 is MNHNS, CDR2 SASEGT. The CDR3 totals 14 residues. J lost 7 bases, V lost 3 bases, and 3 bases had no gene match. Here the CDR3 reads CASSDGTGFEKLFF. The CDR3 DNA reads as TGTGCCAGCAGTGACGGGACAGGGTTTGAAAAACTGTTTTTT.

The sample holds a few counts of this clone. The chain is built from TRBV2 and TRBJ2-5, with D maybe TRBD2 (5 bases). CDR3 size: 16 residues. Trimming removed 4 bases from V and 5 bases from J, with 20 bases in between. Germline V lookup: CDR1 SNHLY, CDR2 FYNNEI. Here the CDR3 reads CASSGSRDRGRETQYF. For the CDR3, the DNA is TGTGCCAGCAGTGGATCGAGGGATAGAGGCCGGGAGACCCAGTACTTC.

The rearrangement uses TRBV7-9 and TRBJ1-5; 8 bases are shared with TRBD1. The V gene's germline CDR1 is SEHNR and CDR2 FQNEAQ (reference sequence). CDR3 length: 16 residues. V dropped 2 bases and J dropped 1; count of bases not matched to a gene: 4. The CDR3 region is CASSLWRTGSNQPQHF. The CDR3 DNA follows: TGTGCCAGCAGCTTATGGCGGACAGGGAGCAATCAGCCCCAGCATTTT.

The chain links TRBV4-1 to TRBJ2-1, with 7 bases identical to TRBD2. The CDR3 runs to 17 residues. The J segment lost 0 bases and the V segment lost 0 bases, leaving 5 bases of the junction unmatched. The germline gives CDR1 MGHRA, CDR2 YSYEKL. In DNA, the CDR3 is TGCGCCAGCAGCCAAGAGGTCACGGGGGGCTCCTACAATGAGCAGTTCTTC. This sequence encodes CASSQEVTGGSYNEQFF.

This chain links TRBV28 with TRBJ2-7, with 9 bases fitting TRBD1. The CDR3 has 14 amino acids. V dropped 5 bases and J dropped 5; count of bases not matched to a gene: 7. From germline, CDR1 is MDHEN and CDR2 SYDVKM. DNA of the CDR3: TGTGCCAGCAGTAAATCACAGGGGGCCAACGAGCAGTACTTC. Encoded protein: CASSKSQGANEQYF. Looking up the rest from reference TRBV28 and TRBJ2-7 gives the full variable domain: DVKVTQSSRYLVKRTGEKVFLECVQDMDHENMFWYRQDPGLGLRLIYFSYDVKMKEKGDIPEGYSVSREKKERFSLILESASTNQTSMYLCASSKSQGANEQYFGPGTRLTVT.

The chain couples TRBV6-7 to TRBJ2-7; 9 bases match TRBD2. TRBV6-7 is recorded as an ORF, its role being uncertain. The CDR3 spans 18 residues. After removal of 6 bases from V and 8 bases from J, the junction contained 23 bases not matched to a gene. The CDR3 nucleotides are TGTGCCAGCAGCCACAAGGGACTAGCTTGCCCCGCGGGAGGTAAGCAGTACTTC. It specifies CASSHKGLACPAGGKQYF.

V gene TRBV29-1 combines with J gene TRBJ1-2, with D maybe TRBD1 (5 bases). Trimming took 7 bases from V and 6 from J, leaving 15 bases between them. Germline V lookup: CDR1 SQVTM, CDR2 ANQGSEA. The CDR3 is 12 residues long. The CDR3 is CSARTTPDGYTF. The DNA of the CDR3 is TGCAGCGCTCGGACAACCCCAGATGGCTACACCTTC.

The chain uses TRBV6-1 and TRBJ2-5; D remains unclear. The V end was cut by 10 bases, the J end by 1 base, with 19 bases between. Per germline, CDR1 MNHNS and CDR2 SASEGT. The CDR3 contains 15 residues. The CDR3 DNA reads as TGTGCCACCTCACGAGCTTCGCGGAGCCAAGAGACCCAGTACTTC. Protein product: CATSRASRSQETQYF.